This T cell receptor (beta chain) was found in a study of beta chain features in type 1 diabetes. Expressed TCRB transcripts were sequenced after all isolated RNA was converted to cDNA. Here immunoSEQ multiplex PCR was the method, and the copy in TCRdb shows in-frame clones only, minus some. The table lists around 240,000 clones, around 68% of them singletons, with approximately 0.05% in the top ten. This clone showed up just a few times. The material sequenced was naive CD4+ T cells from blood. The sequence was collected from a man aged 25 to 45 in good health.

CDR3 DNA sequence: TGTGCCAGCAGCGTAGGGGCAGCCCGAGAGACCCAGTACTTC. Its translation is CASSVGAARETQYF. The chain has TRBV9 and TRBJ2-5; no reliable D call. Between the trimmed V and J ends, which lost 0 bases and 4 bases, there was a span of 10 bases. This CDR3 is 14 amino acids long. Germline CDR1 and CDR2: SGDLS and YYNGEE.